This TCR beta chain stems from a study of T cell responses to AZD1222 COVID-19 vaccine. TCRdb keeps only in-frame clones here, not all; method: immunoSEQ multiplex PCR. The sample includes under 150,000 clones, roughly 86% seen only once; the top ten take approximately 6%. The CDR3 covers 16 residues. Germline V CDR1 and CDR2: SGHNT, YYREEE (reference sequence). The V gene end was trimmed by 3 bases and the J gene end by 7 bases; junction bases not matched to a gene: 7. The sequences come from peripheral blood, collected 28 days after the second AZD1222 dose. The TCR sequence derives from an adult who received the AZD1222 COVID-19 vaccine. The genes are TRBV5-4 and TRBJ2-2; 12 bases align to TRBD1. CDR3 DNA sequence: TGTGCCAGCAGCTCCGGGACAGGGGGCATGGTCGGGGAGCTGTTTTTT. Translated, it gives CASSSGTGGMVGELFF.